These T cell receptor beta chains were read from a single sample in a study of T-cell reconstitution after alpha-beta-depleted transplantation in children. From the PCR reads, TCRdb called clonotypes with MiXCR, one entry per CDR3 protein. This sample yields 130,000 or so distinct CDR3 sequences, of which 9.5% to 10% are seen a single time; less than 25% belongs to the top ten. Sequenced material: PBMCs, mostly from graft donor cells, taken 180 days after TCRalphabeta/CD19-depleted stem cell transplant. Receptors were obtained from a girl younger than two who had a stem cell transplant for combined immunodeficiency, so the T cells may come from the graft donor. CDR3s include the opening cysteine and the closing phenylalanine or tryptophan. The D gene is left open where the match is weak. Clone size is not always given. Where it is, it says once, few, many or a class for expanded clones.

D: TRBD2; J: TRBJ2-2; V: TRBV6-1; size: .; CDR3: CASKRRGAGELFF; DNA: TGTGCCAGCAAGCGCCGGGGGGCCGGGGAGCTGTTTTTT
D: .; J: TRBJ1-5; V: TRBV27; size: few; CDR3: CASGNRRYSNQPQHF; DNA: TGTGCCAGCGGAAACCGAAGGTATAGCAATCAGCCCCAGCATTTT
D: .; J: TRBJ1-2; V: TRBV20-1; size: .; CDR3: CSAYGQGPYGYTF; DNA: TGCAGTGCATATGGACAAGGGCCCTATGGCTACACCTTC
D: .; J: TRBJ2-3; V: TRBV6-2/TRBV6-3; size: few; CDR3: CASSSHSGVYRDTQYF; DNA: TGTGCCAGCAGTTCCCATTCAGGGGTCTATAGGGATACGCAGTATTTT
D: TRBD1; J: TRBJ1-1; V: TRBV29-1; size: .; CDR3: CSVATGGDTEAFF; DNA: TGCAGCGTCGCGACAGGGGGTGACACTGAAGCTTTCTTT
D: TRBD2; J: TRBJ2-2; V: TRBV20-1; size: few; CDR3: CSASGLAGGELFF; DNA: TGCAGTGCTAGTGGACTAGCTGGCGGGGAGCTGTTTTTT
D: TRBD1; J: TRBJ2-3; V: TRBV7-6; size: few; CDR3: CASSLSQGRGTDTQYF; DNA: TGTGCCAGCAGCTTATCGCAGGGCAGGGGGACAGATACGCAGTATTTT
D: .; J: TRBJ2-7; V: TRBV4-1; size: .; CDR3: CASSQVPGEGAYEQYF; DNA: TGCGCCAGCAGCCAAGTACCGGGGGAGGGGGCCTACGAGCAGTACTTC
D: TRBD2; J: TRBJ2-5; V: TRBV20-1; size: few; CDR3: CSARDTSAISKQETQYF; DNA: TGCAGTGCTAGAGATACTAGCGCCATCAGCAAACAAGAGACCCAGTACTTC
D: .; J: TRBJ1-3; V: TRBV21-1; size: .; CDR3: CASSKGTTDRISNTIYF; DNA: TGTGCCAGCAGCAAAGGAACGACGGATCGTATCAGTAACACCATATATTTT
D: TRBD2; J: TRBJ2-1; V: TRBV7-6; size: few; CDR3: CASSFGRTSGGYEQFF; DNA: TGTGCCAGCAGCTTCGGCCGGACTAGCGGGGGGTATGAGCAGTTCTTC
D: TRBD2; J: TRBJ2-5; V: TRBV5-5; size: .; CDR3: CASSFSGRPQETQYF; DNA: TGTGCCAGCAGCTTTAGCGGGAGGCCCCAAGAGACCCAGTACTTC
D: TRBD2; J: TRBJ2-1; V: TRBV29-1; size: .; CDR3: CSIGLPLAGGYNEQFF; DNA: TGCAGCATAGGCCTACCTCTAGCGGGAGGTTACAATGAGCAGTTCTTC
D: TRBD1; J: TRBJ2-2; V: TRBV24-1; size: many; CDR3: CATSGPGGVNTGELFF; DNA: TGTGCCACCAGTGGACCAGGGGGCGTGAACACCGGGGAGCTGTTTTTT
D: .; J: TRBJ1-5; V: TRBV5-1; size: .; CDR3: CASSLAWGQPQHF; DNA: TGCGCCAGCAGCTTGGCCTGGGGTCAGCCCCAGCATTTT
D: TRBD2; J: TRBJ2-7; V: TRBV5-1; size: few; CDR3: CASSFTSSGRPYEQYF; DNA: TGCGCCAGCAGCTTCACCTCTTCCGGGAGGCCCTACGAGCAGTACTTC